These 18 T cell receptor beta chains were all obtained from the same sample, sequenced in a study of neoadjuvant nivolumab and ipilimumab in lung cancer. Data came from immunoSEQ multiplex PCR; TCRdb stores just in-frame clones and leaves some out. The sample records approximately 7,000 clones, around 77% being singletons. The sample in question was tumor tissue, obtained after neoadjuvant nivolumab, alone or with ipilimumab, at or shortly before surgery. These receptors all come from an adult with non-small cell lung cancer.

The chain employs TRBV7-2 and TRBJ2-7; D may be TRBD1 or TRBD2 (5 bases each). Per germline, CDR1 SGHTA and CDR2 FQGNSA. Trimming removed 7 bases at V and 0 bases at J, with 10 bases between. The CDR3 consists of 13 residues. CDR3 loop: CASTPGSSYEQYF. CDR3 nucleotide sequence: TGTGCCAGCACTCCAGGGAGCTCCTACGAGCAGTACTTC.

This chain links TRBV6-1 with TRBJ1-4; D not resolved. The V end lost 8 bases, the J end lost 7 bases, and 14 bases lay between the germline ends. Germline loops: CDR1 MNHNS, CDR2 SASEGT. CDR3 length: 13 residues. The CDR3 here is CASGNPGAEKLFF. The CDR3 nucleotides are TGTGCCAGCGGGAATCCCGGCGCTGAAAAACTGTTTTTT.

The chain is built from TRBV7-9 and TRBJ1-1; no firm D call. The CDR3 spans 16 residues. The germline V and J ends were trimmed by 2 bases and 5 bases, with 18 bases remaining between them. Looked up from germline, CDR1 is SEHNR and CDR2 is FQNEAQ (reference sequence). CDR3 nucleotide sequence: TGTGCCAGCAGCTTAATCGGGTATAGTGATGGAACTGAAGCTTTCTTT. This translates into CASSLIGYSDGTEAFF.

The chain joins TRBV5-1 to TRBJ1-1, with D possibly matching TRBD1 (6 bases). V was shortened by 4 bases and J by 0 bases, with 13 bases between the two germline ends. The CDR3 consists of 15 residues. Germline V lookup: CDR1 SGHRS, CDR2 YFSETQ. In DNA, the CDR3 is TGCGCCAGCAGCCTGGGGGGCGGCCTGAACACTGAAGCTTTCTTT. It yields the protein CASSLGGGLNTEAFF.

This chain uses TRBV28 with TRBJ1-1; D uncertain. The CDR3 is 19 residues long. In germline, CDR1 is MDHEN, CDR2 SYDVKM. V was cut by 4 bases and J by 3 bases, with 27 bases left in between. The chain's CDR3 is CASSSHPPPGLGRDTEAFF. The CDR3 DNA sequence: TGTGCCAGCAGTTCCCATCCTCCACCGGGCCTCGGGAGGGACACTGAAGCTTTCTTT.

This clone has more than one count but fewer than ten. The J gene is TRBJ2-5, the V gene TRBV7-9; D ambiguous. The CDR3 extends over 11 amino acids. The germline V gene encodes CDR1 SEHNR and CDR2 FQNEAQ (reference sequence). V lost 3 bases, J lost 5 bases, and 4 bases lay in between. For the CDR3, the DNA is TGTGCCAGCAGCTTTAGGGAGACCCAGTACTTC. Translation gives CASSFRETQYF.

J is TRBJ2-3 and V is TRBV11-3, with D perhaps TRBD2 (6 bases). In germline, CDR1 is SGHNT, CDR2 YENEEA. The CDR3 totals 14 residues. V shed 5 bases and J shed 2 bases, with 11 bases lying between them. DNA for the CDR3: TGTGCCAGCAGCCACGGAGGGAACACAGATACGCAGTATTTT. This gives the protein CASSHGGNTDTQYF. Based on the CDR3 plus reference TRBV11-3 and TRBJ2-3, the full variable domain is EAGVVQSPRYKIIEKKQPVAFWCNPISGHNTLYWYLQNLGQGPELLIRYENEEAVDDSQLPKDRFSAERLKGVDSTLKIQPAELGDSAVYLCASSHGGNTDTQYFGPGTRLTVL.

This chain links TRBV5-1 with TRBJ2-7; 9 bases match TRBD1. With V trimmed by 4 bases and J by 7 bases, 6 bases remained unmatched. Germline CDR1 reads SGHRS; CDR2 reads YFSETQ. This CDR3 has 13 amino acids. The chain's CDR3 is CASSTRTGDEQYF. The CDR3 DNA reads as TGCGCCAGCAGCACCAGGACAGGGGATGAGCAGTACTTC.

V and J are TRBV9 and TRBJ1-4; no clear D. Per the germline V gene, CDR1 is SGDLS and CDR2 is YYNGEE. This CDR3 has 13 amino acids. V was clipped by 3 bases and J by 5 bases, with 8 bases between them. CDR3 coding DNA: TGTGCCAGCAGCGACGCACTAAATGAAAAACTGTTTTTT. Translating it yields CASSDALNEKLFF.

This clone showed up just a few times. The junction shows a germline mismatch at one end, possibly a read error. The chain couples TRBV11-2 to TRBJ2-7, with 9 bases lining up with TRBD2. This CDR3 has 15 amino acids. Germline CDR1 and CDR2: SGHAT and FQNNGV. CDR3 coding DNA: TGTGCCACCAGCTCAAGCGGGGGGCGCTCCTACGAGCAGTACTTC. Translation: CATSSSGGRSYEQYF.

The chain uses TRBV19 and TRBJ2-2; 10 positions agree with TRBD1. Trimming cost V 6 bases and J 4 bases; bases outside gene matches: 8. The germline V gene encodes CDR1 LNHDA and CDR2 SQIVND (reference sequence). There are 16 residues in the CDR3. The CDR3 DNA is TGTGCCAGTAGCTCAAGACAGGGGGCGGTCACCGGGGAGCTGTTTTTT. This translates into CASSSRQGAVTGELFF.

The V call is TRBV18, the J call TRBJ2-2; D remains unclear. The V and J ends lost 3 bases and 7 bases respectively, with 6 bases between them. Germline CDR1 and CDR2: KGHSH and LQKENI. The CDR3 length is 12 residues. The CDR3 loop reads CASSPQVGELFF. The CDR3 region has the DNA TGTGCCAGCTCACCGCAGGTCGGGGAGCTGTTTTTT.

V is TRBV5-6 and J is TRBJ2-1, with TRBD2 matching 7 bases. The CDR3 runs to 14 residues. The V gene end was trimmed by 3 bases and the J gene end by 8 bases; junction bases not matched to a gene: 8. Germline V gives CDR1 SGHDT, CDR2 YYEEEE. CDR3 coding DNA: TGTGCCAGCAGCTCAAACGGGGGGTCCGATGAGCAGTTCTTC. It encodes CASSSNGGSDEQFF.

The genes are TRBV6-6 and TRBJ2-2, with a possible D match to TRBD2 (7 bases). CDR1 and CDR2 (germline): MNHNY, SVGAGI (reference sequence). The length of the CDR3 is 14 residues. Trimming cost V 2 bases and J 4 bases, with 8 bases left between them. The CDR3 DNA reads as TGTGCCAGCAGTTACAGGGGGGGCACCGGGGAGCTGTTTTTT. This sequence encodes CASSYRGGTGELFF.

This chain connects TRBV5-1 to TRBJ2-2; 11 nucleotides match TRBD1. CDR1 and CDR2 from the germline V gene are SGHRS and YFSETQ. The V segment lost 3 bases and the J segment 5 bases; nucleotides outside the gene matches: 3. CDR3 length: 15 amino acids. CDR3 nucleotides: TGCGCCAGCAGCTGGGGGACAGGGGGAACCGGGGAGCTGTTTTTT. Its translation: CASSWGTGGTGELFF.

V and J are TRBV4-1 and TRBJ1-4; D possibly corresponds to TRBD1 (6 bases). Per the germline V gene, CDR1 is MGHRA and CDR2 is YSYEKL. There are 15 residues in the CDR3. V was cut by 4 bases and J by 7 bases, with 16 bases left in between. The CDR3, as DNA: TGCGCCAGCAGCCTGCTATGGGGGGCTAGTGAAAAACTGTTTTTT. Residues: CASSLLWGASEKLFF.

J is TRBJ1-5 and V is TRBV2, with a weak D call TRBD1 (6 bases). There are 15 residues in the CDR3. V was clipped by 6 bases and J by 0 bases, with 12 bases between them. Germline V gene data show CDR1 as SNHLY and CDR2 as FYNNEI. The chain's CDR3 is CASREQGVSNQPQHF. CDR3 sequence (DNA): TGTGCCAGCAGGGAACAGGGAGTTAGCAATCAGCCCCAGCATTTT.

The chain links TRBV6-1 to TRBJ2-1, with D perhaps TRBD1 (6 bases). With 4 bases removed from V and 2 bases from J, the gap between germline ends came to 18 bases. Per the germline V gene, CDR1 is MNHNS and CDR2 is SASEGT. CDR3 length: 17 amino acids. The CDR3 loop is CASSGANRDQTYNEQFF. The CDR3 DNA is TGTGCCAGCAGTGGAGCGAACAGGGACCAGACCTACAATGAGCAGTTCTTC.